Listed here is a single TCR beta chain. Antigen unknown. Using quantitative 5'-RACE with molecular barcodes, the authors made TCR beta libraries. TCRdb redid the calling of the 5' RACE reads with MiXCR, one entry per CDR3 protein. This table has around 890,000 distinct CDR3 sequences, 12% appearing once. The CDR3 loop spans 13 amino acids. Germline V gene lookup returns CDR1 DFQATT and CDR2 SNEGSKA (reference sequence). V lost 2 bases, J lost 8 bases, and 15 bases lay in between. This sample was included in a study of CD8 T cells in ankylosing spondylitis. Study findings and constraints: In peripheral blood, disease-linked CD8+ clones occurred at relatively low frequencies. Seemingly distinctive of ankylosing spondylitis blood was a TCR beta motif formed by eight highly homologous variants. Reported data indicate significant enrichment of disease-linked clones within matched ankylosing spondylitis synovial fluid. In synovial fluid and blood from reactive arthritis, some motif variants were previously reported.

The receptor's source is a male donor with ankylosing spondylitis. The specimen was blood, either unsorted or a sorted T cell fraction (not recorded which). V and J are TRBV20-1 and TRBJ1-2, with D unresolved. The CDR3 coding sequence is TGCAGTGCTAGACCCCAGCTTATGGGAGGCTACACCTTC. Its protein is CSARPQLMGGYTF.